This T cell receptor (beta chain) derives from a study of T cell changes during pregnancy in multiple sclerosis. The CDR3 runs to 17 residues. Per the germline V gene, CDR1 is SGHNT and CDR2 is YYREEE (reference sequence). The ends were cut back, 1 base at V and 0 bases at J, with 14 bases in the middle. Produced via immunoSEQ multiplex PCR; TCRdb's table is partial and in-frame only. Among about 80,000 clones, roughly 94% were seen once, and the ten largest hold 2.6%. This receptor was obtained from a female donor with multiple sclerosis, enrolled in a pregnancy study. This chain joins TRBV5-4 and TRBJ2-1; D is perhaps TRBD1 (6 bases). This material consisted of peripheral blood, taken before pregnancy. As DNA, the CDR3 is TGTGCCAGCAGCTTGTCTTTGGGGGCGATCTCCTACAATGAGCAGTTCTTC. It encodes CASSLSLGAISYNEQFF.